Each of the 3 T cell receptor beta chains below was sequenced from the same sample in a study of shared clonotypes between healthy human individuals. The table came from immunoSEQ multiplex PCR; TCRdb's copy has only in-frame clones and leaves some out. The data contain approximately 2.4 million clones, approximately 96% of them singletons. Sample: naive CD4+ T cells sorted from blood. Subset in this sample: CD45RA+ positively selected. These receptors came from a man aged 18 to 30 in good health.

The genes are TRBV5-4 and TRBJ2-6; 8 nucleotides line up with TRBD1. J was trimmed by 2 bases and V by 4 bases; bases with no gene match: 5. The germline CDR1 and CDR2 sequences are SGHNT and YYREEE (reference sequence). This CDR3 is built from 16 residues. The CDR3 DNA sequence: TGTGCCAGCAGCCCTGGACAGGGCCCTGGGGCCAACGTCCTGACTTTC. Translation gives CASSPGQGPGANVLTF.

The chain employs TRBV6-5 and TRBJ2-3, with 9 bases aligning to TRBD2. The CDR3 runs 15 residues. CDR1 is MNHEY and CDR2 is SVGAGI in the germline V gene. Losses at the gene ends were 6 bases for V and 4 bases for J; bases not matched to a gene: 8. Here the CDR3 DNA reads TGTGCCAGCAGGCCGGGACTAGCTTCGCCAGATACGCAGTATTTT. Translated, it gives CASRPGLASPDTQYF.

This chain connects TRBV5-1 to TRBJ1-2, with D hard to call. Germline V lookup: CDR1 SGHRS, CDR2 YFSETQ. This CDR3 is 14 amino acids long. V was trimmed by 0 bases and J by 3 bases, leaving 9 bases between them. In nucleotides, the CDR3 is TGCGCCAGCAGCTTGGCCTCGGTCGACTATGGCTACACCTTC. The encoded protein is CASSLASVDYGYTF.